What follows is one TCR beta chain and its context. These data come from a study of blood T cell repertoires in COVID-19. Methods used by the authors: Reference gene primer amplification gave estimated nucleated cell counts. Clones were sequenced by immunoSEQ multiplex PCR, and TCRdb holds only the in-frame ones, with some missing. Clone size and V and J calls were adopted from that table, with D and trimming inferred from the DNA. The table lists roughly 100,000 clones, 70% to 90% of them singletons, with just over 3% in the top ten. Sequenced sample: peripheral blood. This clonotype originated in a man aged 50-60 years in a cohort sampled during active COVID-19.

The CDR3 protein is CASSQDGSGGGETQYF. The DNA of the CDR3 is TGCGCCAGCAGCCAAGATGGGTCAGGGGGCGGAGAGACCCAGTACTTC. The chain is built from TRBV4-1 and TRBJ2-5, with TRBD1 identical over 8 bases. Germline V lookup: CDR1 MGHRA, CDR2 YSYEKL. The CDR3 runs to 16 residues. V was clipped by 0 bases and J by 4 bases; unmatched bases: 7.